This TCR beta chain was obtained from a study of response to subunit inactivated influenza vaccine. V was cut by 0 bases and J by 4 bases, with 11 bases left in between. Germline CDR1 reads SEHNR; CDR2 reads FQNEAQ (reference sequence). The CDR3 is 15 amino acids. This clonotype has more than one count but fewer than ten. Each CDR3 protein gets one entry after TCRdb re-called the RT-PCR reads with MiXCR. The sample contains more than 500,000 distinct CDR3 sequences, roughly 12% of which appear only once. These data were also reused for a study on T cells expressing NK-cell markers. Per that study: Generation of TCR beta cDNA was performed by 5'RACE template switching incorporating UMIs.

The sequencing here drew on PBMCs from blood, taken on the day of vaccination. The V and J genes are TRBV7-9 and TRBJ2-3; no clear D gene. The sequence was collected from a man in his fifties who received an inactivated influenza vaccine. The CDR3 spells CASSLAQTEPDTQYF. The CDR3 DNA reads as TGTGCCAGCAGCTTAGCGCAAACAGAGCCAGATACGCAGTATTTT.